These T cell receptor beta chains were read from a single sample in a study of control samples from healthy donors and cancer patients. Sequencing was performed with immunoSEQ multiplex PCR; in TCRdb, only in-frame clones are kept and a portion is missing. The sample holds some 87,000 clones, around 92% seen once. Sequencing was done on a sample of blood. The receptors were sampled from a man aged 25 to 40 in good health. Both conserved end residues are part of each CDR3. The order of the fields is J gene, D gene, clone size, V gene, CDR3 DNA, CDR3 protein. A D gene is named only where the DNA matches it firmly. Expanded clones are given a class, and other clones once, few, many or no size at all.

TRBJ2-7 TRBD1 NA TRBV9 TGTGCCAGCAGCGTAGGAGGACAGGTGTCATCCGAGCAGTACTTC CASSVGGQVSSEQYF
TRBJ1-1 NA NA TRBV12-5 TGTGCTAGTGGTTTGTCACGATCGGAGGCCTTTGAAGCTTTCTTT CASGLSRSEAFEAFF
TRBJ1-6 NA NA TRBV27 TGTGCCAGCAGTTTAAGGGACGCGAGCTCCTATAATTCACCCCTCCACTTT CASSLRDASSYNSPLHF
TRBJ1-3 NA NA TRBV10-3 TGTGCCATCAGCCTAACAGGTGACGGAAACACCATATATTTT CAISLTGDGNTIYF
TRBJ2-4 NA NA TRBV7-9 TGTGCCAGCAGCTTAGTTGACTTCCGTTTCCCAGCCAAAAACATTCAGTACTTC CASSLVDFRFPAKNIQYF
TRBJ2-3 NA NA TRBV6-5 TGTGCCAGCACGGCTAGCCCGACCCGACTTAATACGCAGTATTTT CASTASPTRLNTQYF
TRBJ2-7 TRBD2 NA TRBV18 TGTGCCAGCTCACCTCGCTGGGACGGGGGGAACGAGCAGTACTTC CASSPRWDGGNEQYF
TRBJ1-1 NA NA TRBV21-1 TGTGCCAGCAGCAAAGTGAGAGGTTTGGCATGGAGCACTGAAGCTTTCTTT CASSKVRGLAWSTEAFF
TRBJ2-7 NA NA TRBV3-1/TRBV3-2 TGTGCCAGCAGCCAAGATTGGCACGAGCAGTACTTC CASSQDWHEQYF
TRBJ1-2 NA NA TRBV5-1 TGCGCCAGCACCCCAGGCGGGGGGGGTGATAGTGGCTACACCTTC CASTPGGGGDSGYTF
TRBJ1-4 TRBD1 NA TRBV9 TGTGCCAGCAGCATCCGCCCGACAGGGGTGAATGAAAAACTGTTTTTT CASSIRPTGVNEKLFF
TRBJ2-5 TRBD1 once TRBV6-5 TGTGCCATCCGGACAGGGGACGGAGAGACCCAGTACTTC CAIRTGDGETQYF
TRBJ2-3 NA NA TRBV7-2 TGTGCCAGCAGCCAACGGACGTCACCAGGGAGCATTCAGCAGTATTTT CASSQRTSPGSIQQYF
TRBJ1-3 NA NA TRBV6-6 TGTGCCAGCACCGACACGTGGGGAGTCTCTGGAAACACCATATATTTT CASTDTWGVSGNTIYF
TRBJ2-1 TRBD2 once TRBV7-3 TGTGCCAGCAGCTTAAGATCGGGGGGACGCAATGAGCAGTTCTTC CASSLRSGGRNEQFF
TRBJ2-5 TRBD1 NA TRBV6-2/TRBV6-3 TGTGCCAGCAGTTCCGGGACAGGGGGCGGGACCCAGTACTTC CASSSGTGGGTQYF
TRBJ2-7 TRBD2 NA TRBV25-1 TGTGCCAGCAGTGAGGGAGGGGTCAGCTCCTACGAGCAGTACTTC CASSEGGVSSYEQYF
TRBJ2-2 TRBD1 NA TRBV5-1 TGCGCCAGCAGAGGGGGCTCTGACACCGGGGAGCTGTTTTTT CASRGGSDTGELFF
TRBJ2-1 TRBD2 NA TRBV5-4 TGTGCCAGCAGCTTGGAACTAGCGGGGAGAGATTACAATGAGCAGTTCTTC CASSLELAGRDYNEQFF
TRBJ1-1 NA NA TRBV4-1 TGCGCCAGCAGCAATGGAGTGGGGAGGAACACTGAAGCTTTCTTT CASSNGVGRNTEAFF
TRBJ1-6 NA NA TRBV27 TGTGCCAGCAGTTCAGGGAGATATAATTCACCCCTCCACTTT CASSSGRYNSPLHF
TRBJ1-2 NA few TRBV5-4 TGTGCCAGCTCCTCCGGCTCGAGCTCAAGGAACTATGGCTACACCTTC CASSSGSSSRNYGYTF
TRBJ1-2 NA NA TRBV9 TGTGCCAGCAGCTCTTACTCTGGGGAGTTCTATGGCTACACCTTC CASSSYSGEFYGYTF
TRBJ1-1 NA once TRBV18 TGTGCCAGCTCGTCCGTAACAGCGTCTGAAGCTTTCTTT CASSSVTASEAFF
TRBJ2-2 NA NA TRBV7-6 TGTGCCAGCAGCTTACTGATCGGTCTGCCGGGAGTCAACACCGGGGAGCTGTTTTTT CASSLLIGLPGVNTGELFF